The 8 T cell receptor beta chains reported below all come from one sample, sequenced in a study of blood T cell repertoires in COVID-19. The method was immunoSEQ multiplex PCR; TCRdb's version includes in-frame clones alone and lacks a portion of them. The sample shows about 73,000 clones, 70% to 80% of them seen only once. The specimen sequenced was peripheral blood. Receptors were obtained from an older man with COVID-19, enrolled during active disease.

Only a few counts were recorded for this clone. J is TRBJ1-2 and V is TRBV7-2; 7 bases align to TRBD1. Germline CDR1 reads SGHTA; CDR2 reads FQGNSA. V dropped 5 bases and J dropped 0; count of bases not matched to a gene: 3. The CDR3 spans 14 residues. The CDR3: CASSRTGANYGYTF. The CDR3 bases are TGTGCCAGCAGCCGGACAGGAGCTAACTATGGCTACACCTTC.

The chain is built from TRBV7-2 and TRBJ1-1, with no clear D. The V gene lost 5 bases and the J gene lost 4 bases, with 11 bases spanning the gap. Germline-derived CDR1 and CDR2 are SGHTA and FQGNSA. This CDR3 comprises 13 residues. The CDR3, as DNA: TGTGCCAGCAGCGCGCACTCCCGCACTGAAGCTTTCTTT. Amino acids: CASSAHSRTEAFF.

This sequence joins TRBV11-3 and TRBJ1-6; D is unclear. V gave up 5 bases and J gave up 2 bases, with 4 bases separating them. Germline V gives CDR1 SGHNT, CDR2 YENEEA. This CDR3 comprises 13 residues. This CDR3 is CASSVTYNSPLHF. In DNA form, the CDR3 reads TGTGCCAGCAGCGTAACCTATAATTCACCCCTCCACTTT.

The sample holds one count of this clone. The rearrangement joins TRBV10-3 to TRBJ2-7; a possible D gene is TRBD2 (6 bases). The germline V gene encodes CDR1 ENHRY and CDR2 SYGVKD. The CDR3 length is 15 residues. The V gene lost 3 bases and the J gene lost 4 bases, with 16 bases spanning the gap. The CDR3 loop reads CAISEPRGIIYEQYF. The CDR3 nucleotides read TGTGCCATCAGTGAACCGCGCGGGATCATTTACGAGCAGTACTTC.

The chain carries TRBV9 and TRBJ2-7; 7 nucleotides match TRBD1. Per germline, CDR1 SGDLS and CDR2 YYNGEE. The ends lost 0 bases at V and 6 bases at J; junction bases unmatched: 6. CDR3 length equals 14 residues. For the CDR3, the DNA is TGTGCCAGCAGCGTAGCGTCCAGGGGGTCCGAGCAGTACTTC. This sequence encodes CASSVASRGSEQYF.

The chain couples TRBV2 to TRBJ2-7, with 10 bases identical to TRBD2. CDR1 is SNHLY, CDR2 FYNNEI, per germline. The length of the CDR3 is 17 residues. Trimming removed 6 bases from V and 5 bases from J; junction bases left unmatched: 16. The CDR3 bases are TGTGCCAGCAGCTTTGTCTCGTCTAGCGGGAGTTTCGACGAGCAGTACTTC. Residues: CASSFVSSSGSFDEQYF.

The chain has TRBV4-3 and TRBJ2-7; D is perhaps TRBD1 (5 bases). V lost 1 base to trimming and J lost 1 base, with 20 bases between them. Germline V lookup: CDR1 LGHNA, CDR2 YSLEER. CDR3 length equals 18 residues. For the CDR3, the DNA is TGCGCCAGCAGCCAAGTTACAGGATGGGAATATGGATCCTACGAGCAGTACTTC. It translates to CASSQVTGWEYGSYEQYF.

The chain combines TRBV27 with TRBJ2-2; 9 bases fit TRBD1. Germline V gene sequence: CDR1 MNHEY, CDR2 SMNVEV (reference sequence). The V gene end was trimmed by 3 bases and the J gene end by 6 bases; junction bases not matched to a gene: 11. This CDR3 is built from 17 residues. The CDR3 reads CASSLARPGQGSGELFF. For the CDR3, the DNA is TGTGCCAGCAGTTTGGCCCGGCCGGGACAGGGATCCGGGGAGCTGTTTTTT.